The entry below gives a single TCR beta chain sequence along with its context. Its antigen target is currently unknown. No quality values exist for individual bases; no much larger clone is one base distant. These data come from a study of blood T cell repertoires in COVID-19 (dated by TCRdb to the early 2020s). Regarding the study in general: The collaborator samples originated in the United States, Italy and Spain and spanned the acute and convalescent phases of COVID-19. The repertoires were released in a freely available public database meant as a resource for research on the immune response to SARS-CoV-2. Samples were obtained from the ongoing ImmuneRACE study (first 160 participants) and from 1,254 subjects provided by 6 global collaborators. Nearly every sample came with metadata listing a de-identified subject ID, COVID-19 status, age in years and sex. Subjects who had been exposed to COVID-19, were actively infected with it, or had recovered from it provided the deeply sampled blood TCRbeta repertoires that made up the dataset. HLA class I and class II types, where available, came from metadata supplied by the sample provider rather than from assay-based typing. The material from the prospective study consisted of cDNA or gDNA derived from T cells, B-cell-depleted T cells, or PBMCs.

The immunoSEQ Assay, a bias-controlled multiplex PCR, was used to amplify TCRbeta CDR3 regions from genomic DNA. Turning to the authors' computational methods: Nucleated cell counts per sample were estimated from amplification of reference gene primers within the assay. To quantify the absolute abundance of each unique TCRbeta CDR3 rearrangement, sequence reads were collapsed and filtered. For each sample, productive Simpson clonality was calculated as the square root of Simpson's diversity index across productive rearrangements. Held by TCRdb, this immuneACCESS table contains in-frame sequences only and omits some clones. Under half of the omission traces to an unresolved V gene where checked; the cause of the rest is unknown. V, J and clone size are taken as reported in that table, and D and trimming were inferred from the DNA itself. The sample table contains 300,000 to 450,000 clones; only one count was recorded for 70% to 90% of them. The ten most abundant clones make up roughly 2.1% of the sample.

One collaborating source in Seattle enrolled patients while the patients were actively infected and followed the patients over time throughout the course of disease. Whole blood was collected in K2EDTA tubes by collaborating institutions according to the institutions' own protocols. For TCRbeta analysis, collaborators shipped samples as frozen whole blood, isolated PBMCs, or DNA extracted from either of those sample types. There are 11 amino acids in the CDR3, from cysteine to phenylalanine inclusive. The DNA shown is the 33-base CDR3, in frame from base 1. The germline V gene (reference sequence) gives CDR1 as DFQATT and CDR2 as SNEGSKA. V drops 6 bases and J drops 8 bases, leaving 13 bases in between. Study-wide conclusions, independent of this receptor: The quantity of clinical and demographic metadata differed by source and by participant and was supplied without curation.

The clonotype originates from a woman aged 55 to 70 with COVID-19, enrolled during active disease. The V and J segments used are TRBV20-1 and TRBJ1-2; TRBD1 is a weak D gene call, 5 bases matching. Sequencing was performed on peripheral blood. Here the CDR3 is given as CSAYRTLGYTF. The nucleotide sequence reads as follows: TGCAGTGCCTACAGGACGTTGGGCTACACCTTC.